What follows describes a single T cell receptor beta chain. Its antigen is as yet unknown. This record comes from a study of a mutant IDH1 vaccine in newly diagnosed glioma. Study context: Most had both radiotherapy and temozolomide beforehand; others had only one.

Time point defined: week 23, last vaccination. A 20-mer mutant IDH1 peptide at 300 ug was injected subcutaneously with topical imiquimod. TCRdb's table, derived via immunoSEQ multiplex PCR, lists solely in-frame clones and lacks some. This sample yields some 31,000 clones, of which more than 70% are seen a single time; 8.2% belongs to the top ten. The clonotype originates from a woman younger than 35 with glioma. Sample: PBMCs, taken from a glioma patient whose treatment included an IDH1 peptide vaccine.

DNA of the CDR3: TGCGCCAGCAGCGCGGGACAGGGGCCGACCTACGAGCAGTACTTC. Translated: CASSAGQGPTYEQYF. The chain combines TRBV5-1 with TRBJ2-7, with TRBD1 identical over 10 bases. The V and J ends lost 4 bases and 2 bases, in that order; junction bases with no gene match: 6. The CDR3 runs to 15 residues. The V gene's germline CDR1 is SGHRS and CDR2 YFSETQ.